Each of the 25 T cell receptor beta chains below was sequenced from the same sample in a study of monozygotic twins with inflammatory bowel disease. After re-calling the 5' RACE reads, TCRdb lists one entry per CDR3 protein, DNA absent. Recorded for this sample: approximately 400,000 distinct CDR3 sequences. The sample consisted of blood. All receptors derive from a human donor with ulcerative colitis or Crohn's disease, or a healthy co-twin of an affected twin (not recorded which).

The V and J genes are TRBV11-2 and TRBJ2-2; the D gene TCRdb calls, TRBD1, cannot be checked with no DNA. This CDR3 has 15 residues. Germline loops: CDR1 SGHAT, CDR2 FQNNGV. The CDR3 here is CASSFTGYLTGELFF.

This chain uses TRBV6-5 with TRBJ2-3; the TRBD2 assignment by TCRdb is unverifiable without DNA. Germline CDR1 reads MNHEY; CDR2 reads SVGAGI. There are 16 residues in the CDR3. The CDR3 region is CASSLGTSGQTDTQYF.

V gene TRBV6-5 combines with J gene TRBJ1-1. The CDR3 totals 14 residues. Germline CDR1 reads MNHEY; CDR2 reads SVGAGI. CDR3 in amino acids: CASSSGPLNTEAFF.

The rearrangement uses TRBV7-2 and TRBJ2-1. The CDR3 is made up of 15 amino acids. CDR1 SGHTA and CDR2 FQGNSA come from the germline V gene. The CDR3 loop is CASSLSVSAINEQFF.

V usage is TRBV6-5 and J usage is TRBJ1-1; there is no DNA to check the TCRdb D call of TRBD1. Germline lookup yields CDR1 MNHEY and CDR2 SVGAGI. CDR3 length equals 12 residues. CDR3 residues: CASRQGGMRAFF.

This chain joins TRBV7-2 and TRBJ2-7. Germline CDR1 SGHTA, CDR2 FQGNSA. The CDR3 sequence is 14 residues long. CDR3 residues: CASSPSGSAYEQYF.

The CDR3 reads CASSLDYQPQHF. The chain uses TRBV7-2 and TRBJ1-5. Germline assignment: CDR1 SGHTA and CDR2 FQGNSA. The CDR3 is 12 residues long. The full variable domain, its missing parts supplied by reference TRBV7-2 and TRBJ1-5, is GAGVSQSPSNKVTEKGKDVELRCDPISGHTALYWYRQSLGQGLEFLIYFQGNSAPDKSGLPSDRFSAERTGGSVSTLTIQRTQQEDSAVYLCASSLDYQPQHFGDGTRLSIL.

CDR3 loop: CASSQGHGGLALNEQFF. The J gene is TRBJ2-1, the V gene TRBV3-1; without DNA, the TCRdb call of TRBD2 cannot be checked. This CDR3 is built from 17 residues. Germline V gene sequence: CDR1 LGHDT, CDR2 YNNKEL (reference sequence).

This chain uses TRBV5-4 with TRBJ2-3; TCRdb's D call, TRBD2, is unchecked because there is no DNA. Germline V gene sequence: CDR1 SGHNT, CDR2 YYREEE (reference sequence). The CDR3 covers 15 residues. The CDR3 loop reads CASSLGAGGPDTQYF.

The chain couples TRBV5-4 to TRBJ2-1. The CDR3 covers 11 residues. From germline, CDR1 is SGHNT and CDR2 YYREEE (reference sequence). The CDR3 reads CASSFLHEQFF.

The genes are TRBV28 and TRBJ1-5. Germline lookup yields CDR1 MDHEN and CDR2 SYDVKM. There are 14 residues in the CDR3. The CDR3 loop reads CASSLVGTEQPQHF.

The CDR3 region is CASIKGVGSYEQYF. The chain recombines TRBV5-6 with TRBJ2-7; TCRdb's D call, TRBD1, is unchecked because there is no DNA. Germline CDR1 is SGHDT and CDR2 is YYEEEE. CDR3 length: 14 amino acids.

The chain employs TRBV5-6 and TRBJ2-5; without DNA, the TCRdb call of TRBD2 cannot be checked. Germline CDR1 reads SGHDT; CDR2 reads YYEEEE. The CDR3 spans 17 residues. CDR3 in amino acids: CASSLTPLAGGRETQYF. Drawing the rest from reference TRBV5-6 and TRBJ2-5, the complete variable domain is DAGVTQSPTHLIKTRGQQVTLRCSPKSGHDTVSWYQQALGQGPQFIFQYYEEEERQRGNFPDRFSGHQFPNYSSELNVNALLLGDSALYLCASSLTPLAGGRETQYFGPGTRLLVL.

The rearrangement joins TRBV5-3 to TRBJ2-4; the D gene TCRdb calls, TRBD1, cannot be checked with no DNA. TRBV5-3 is designated an ORF whose function remains uncertain. The length of the CDR3 is 18 residues. The CDR3 protein is CARIGDREGYEPKNIQYF.

This sequence joins TRBV7-2 and TRBJ2-1; with no DNA, the TCRdb D assignment of TRBD1 cannot be verified. Germline lookup yields CDR1 SGHTA and CDR2 FQGNSA. The CDR3 runs 14 residues. This CDR3 is CASSFNPGKGKQFF.

The rearrangement links TRBV19 to TRBJ2-7; the TRBD1 assignment by TCRdb is unverifiable without DNA. Germline assignment: CDR1 LNHDA and CDR2 SQIVND (reference sequence). The CDR3 totals 12 residues. The CDR3 is CASSMRSGKTHF.

The chain joins TRBV5-1 to TRBJ2-7. This CDR3 has 16 residues. Germline V gives CDR1 SGHRS, CDR2 YFSETQ. The CDR3: CASSLARTRSSYEQYF.

The chain recombines TRBV7-9 with TRBJ2-3; TCRdb gives TRBD1 as the D gene, but with no DNA this cannot be confirmed. The germline V gene has CDR1 SEHNR and CDR2 FQNEAQ (reference sequence). The CDR3 is 16 residues long. CDR3 sequence reads: CASSLRGGMGTDTQYF.

The chain carries TRBV5-5 and TRBJ2-5; TCRdb picks TRBD2, but there is no DNA to check that call. Germline V CDR1 and CDR2: SGHKS, YYEKEE (reference sequence). CDR3 length: 14 residues. The CDR3 loop is CASSFPGTKETQYF.

The chain combines TRBV4-2 with TRBJ2-5; TCRdb picks TRBD2, but there is no DNA to check that call. Per germline, CDR1 LGHNA and CDR2 YNFKEQ. CDR3 length: 16 residues. The CDR3 sequence is CASSQARLAGEETQYF.

The rearrangement links TRBV29-1 to TRBJ1-1; TCRdb returns TRBD1, unconfirmable since there is no DNA. CDR1 SQVTM and CDR2 ANQGSEA come from the germline V gene. The CDR3 runs to 13 residues. CDR3 sequence: CSVERRLGPEAFF.

This chain uses TRBV20-1 with TRBJ2-7; TCRdb designates TRBD1, a call that cannot be tested without DNA. In germline, CDR1 is DFQATT, CDR2 SNEGSKA (reference sequence). CDR3 length: 15 amino acids. Here the CDR3 reads CSAKVPGAVAYEQYF.

The genes are TRBV12-3 or TRBV12-4 and TRBJ2-2. The CDR3 sequence is 13 residues long. The CDR3 sequence is CASSLKGAGELFF.

The V and J genes are TRBV29-1 and TRBJ2-2; TCRdb indicates TRBD2, and absent DNA this call remains unverified. This CDR3 is 17 amino acids long. Germline V gives CDR1 SQVTM, CDR2 ANQGSEA. The CDR3: CSVGMSSGGANTGELFF.

This sequence joins TRBV5-1 and TRBJ2-1; TCRdb's assignment of TRBD2 cannot be checked, as there is no DNA. This CDR3 spans 15 amino acids. From germline, CDR1 is SGHRS and CDR2 YFSETQ. This CDR3 is CASSSLAGASGEQFF. The whole variable domain, remainder taken from reference TRBV5-1 and TRBJ2-1, is KAGVTQTPRYLIKTRGQQVTLSCSPISGHRSVSWYQQTPGQGLQFLFEYFSETQRNKGNFPGRFSGRQFSNSRSEMNVSTLELGDSALYLCASSSLAGASGEQFFGPGTRLTVL.